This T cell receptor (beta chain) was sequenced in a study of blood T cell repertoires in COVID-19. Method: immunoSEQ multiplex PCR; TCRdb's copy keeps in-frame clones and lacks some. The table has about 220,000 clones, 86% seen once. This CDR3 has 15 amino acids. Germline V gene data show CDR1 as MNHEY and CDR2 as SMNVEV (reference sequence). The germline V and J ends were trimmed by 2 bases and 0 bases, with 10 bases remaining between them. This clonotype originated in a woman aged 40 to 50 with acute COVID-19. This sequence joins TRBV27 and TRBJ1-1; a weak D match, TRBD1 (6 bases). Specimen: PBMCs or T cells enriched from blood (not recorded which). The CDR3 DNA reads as TGTGCCAGCAGTTTAACAGGGATCATGAACACTGAAGCTTTCTTT. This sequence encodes CASSLTGIMNTEAFF.